Sequencing of this T cell receptor beta chain was carried out in a study of T cell responses to AZD1222 COVID-19 vaccine. Germline V lookup: CDR1 MDHEN, CDR2 SYDVKM. V dropped 6 bases and J dropped 4; count of bases not matched to a gene: 13. CDR3 length: 16 amino acids. TCRdb's table, derived via immunoSEQ multiplex PCR, lists solely in-frame clones and lacks some. The sample carries about 180,000 clones, just under 95% recorded once. The study's findings and limits: Nearly half of spike-specific TCRs reportedly go after variant regions that carry no mutations.

Concerning this clone: The antigen is not known.

The specimen was peripheral blood, collected 28 days after the second dose of the MenACWY control vaccine. The source is an adult who received the MenACWY meningococcal vaccine as a control. V and J are TRBV28 and TRBJ1-2; 8 bases fit TRBD1. The CDR3 sequence: CASSQQGAGGSYGYTF. CDR3 sequence (DNA): TGTGCCAGCAGCCAGCAGGGGGCCGGGGGGTCCTATGGCTACACCTTC.